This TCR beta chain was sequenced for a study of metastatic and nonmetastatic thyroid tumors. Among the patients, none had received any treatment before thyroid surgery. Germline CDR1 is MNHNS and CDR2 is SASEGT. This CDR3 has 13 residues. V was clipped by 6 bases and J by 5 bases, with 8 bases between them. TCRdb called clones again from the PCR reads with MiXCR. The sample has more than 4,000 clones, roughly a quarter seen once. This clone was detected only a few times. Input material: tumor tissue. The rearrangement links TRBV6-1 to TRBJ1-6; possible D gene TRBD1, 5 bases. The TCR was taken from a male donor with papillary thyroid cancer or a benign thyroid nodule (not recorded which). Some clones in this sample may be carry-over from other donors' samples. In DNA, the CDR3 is TGTGCCAGCAGACAGGTGGATAATTCACCCCTCCACTTT. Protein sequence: CASRQVDNSPLHF.